Below are 5 T cell receptor beta chains sequenced from a single sample in a study of cytomegalovirus exposure and HLA in healthy donors. Sequencing was performed with immunoSEQ multiplex PCR; in TCRdb, only in-frame clones are kept and a portion is missing. There are some 87,000 clones in the sample; approximately 96% occur only once, and approximately 1.4% lies in the top ten. The material sequenced was PBMCs. Source of these receptors: a woman under 30 in good health and CMV-seronegative.

This clone was picked up one time. The chain joins TRBV4-1 to TRBJ1-1; possibly TRBD1 for D (5 bases). The V end lost 1 base, the J end lost 3 bases, and 12 bases lay between the germline ends. This CDR3 contains 15 residues. Per the germline V gene, CDR1 is MGHRA and CDR2 is YSYEKL. The CDR3 spells CASSQGARRDTEAFF. The CDR3 bases are TGCGCCAGCAGCCAAGGCGCCCGCAGGGACACTGAAGCTTTCTTT.

This rearrangement joins TRBV2 to TRBJ1-1, with unresolved D. Germline V gene data show CDR1 as SNHLY and CDR2 as FYNNEI. CDR3 length equals 14 residues. The V and J ends lost 5 bases and 2 bases respectively, with 12 bases between them. For the CDR3, the DNA is TGTGCCAGCAGTCCGACAAGGTATAACACTGAAGCTTTCTTT. Translating it yields CASSPTRYNTEAFF.

The CDR3 protein is CAWSVPPGQSNQPQHF. As DNA, the CDR3 is TGTGCCTGGAGTGTCCCCCCCGGACAGAGCAATCAGCCCCAGCATTTT. V is TRBV30 and J is TRBJ1-5; the D gene is possibly TRBD1 (6 bases). V lost 0 bases to trimming and J lost 1 base, with 13 bases between them. The CDR3 loop spans 16 amino acids. Per germline, CDR1 GTSNPN and CDR2 SVGIG (reference sequence). The entire variable domain, with the rest obtained from reference TRBV30 and TRBJ1-5, is as follows: SQTIHQWPATLVQPVGSPLSLECTVEGTSNPNLYWYRQAAGRGLQLLFYSVGIGQISSEVPQNLSASRPQDRQFILSSKKLLLSDSGFYLCAWSVPPGQSNQPQHFGDGTRLSIL.

The chain has TRBV5-4 and TRBJ2-1; D gene ambiguous. Trimming cost V 3 bases and J 5 bases, with 12 bases left between them. The CDR3 runs 14 residues. Germline-derived CDR1 and CDR2 are SGHNT and YYREEE (reference sequence). CDR3 in DNA: TGTGCCAGCAGCTCGTTTGCGGCTAACAATGAGCAGTTCTTC. Translation: CASSSFAANNEQFF.

This clone was counted a few times. The J gene is TRBJ1-2, the V gene TRBV29-1; D unclear. V shed 3 bases and J shed 7 bases, with 15 bases lying between them. The length of the CDR3 is 13 residues. The germline CDR1 and CDR2 sequences are SQVTM and ANQGSEA. The CDR3 region is CSVDRMAGIGYTF. CDR3 DNA sequence: TGCAGCGTTGACCGGATGGCCGGGATTGGCTACACCTTC.